This T cell receptor (beta chain) was identified during a study of T cells expressing NK-cell markers. Study-wide context: Just one sequenced donor of eight was HCMV-seronegative, while seven were seropositive. Study-level results: Top CD8+ clonotypes included the dominant CD3+CD56+NKG2C+ clonotypes in 6 or 7 donors. These clonotypes, the leaders elsewhere, also led the CD3+CD56-NKG2C+ fraction in a handful of donors.

Of note for this clonotype: Its antigen is not identified.

TCR beta cDNA was made by 5'RACE template switching with UMIs. TCRdb reprocessed the 5' RACE reads and keeps a single row for each CDR3 protein, giving no DNA. Recorded for this sample: 550,000 to 600,000 distinct CDR3 sequences. The CDR3 consists of 14 residues. V is TRBV12-3 or TRBV12-4 and J is TRBJ2-7; TCRdb returns TRBD1, unconfirmable since there is no DNA. The sample comprised blood T cells: a sorted CD56 or NKG2C T cell subset, CD4+ or CD8+ T cells, or bulk PBMC T cells (not recorded which). The origin of this receptor is a man between 18 and 35 years old in good health. The CDR3 reads CASSSRQGRSEQYF.